This TCR beta chain was recovered during a study of a mutant IDH1 vaccine in newly diagnosed glioma (dated by TCRdb to the early 2020s). Broadly, across the study: Of the 32 patients who were treated, around 60% were male and roughly 40% were female, and the mean age was around 43 years. Before enrollment, most patients had been given radiochemotherapy with temozolomide as standard therapy, while the rest had received either radiotherapy alone or temozolomide alone. Peripheral blood samples were drawn at six visits, namely V03 (baseline), V05, V07, V10, V12 and V13. Longitudinal TCRB deep sequencing was performed for roughly 27 treated patients wherever samples were available for exploratory analyses. What the study reported, not specific to this receptor: Pseudoprogression appeared unrelated to alterations in the top peripheral T cell clonotypes detected by TCRB sequencing. Vaccine-induced immune responses across multiple MHC alleles were detected in approximately 94% of patients. Availability determined which PBMC samples were chosen for TCRB deep sequencing. The authors noted that analyses of patient blood samples could not be reproduced because of sample limitations.

Libraries were made using the immunoSEQ multiplex PCR assay. Rearranged TCR beta chain sequences were amplified using the hsTCRB Kit according to the manufacturer's protocol. An Illumina MiSeq was used to sequence the TCRB libraries. Under the source paper's analysis protocol: Demultiplexing, trimming and gene mapping were performed with the kit vendor's proprietary platform. TCRdb carries this immuneACCESS record with in-frame sequences only. Its versions omit some clonotypes, under half of them owing to an unresolved V gene in the studies checked, with the rest unexplained. That table supplies the V and J calls and clone size; D and trimming were determined from the DNA. This sample lists about 88,000 clones; roughly 82% were detected once. The ten largest clones add up to roughly 5.3% of the sample. Regarding this clone: It has no known antigen specificity. No qualities accompany the bases; no much larger clone lies one base away.

The intended sense of this specimen's time point label: baseline, week 1 (first vaccination visit). This sample's treatment or condition label indicates: pre-vaccination baseline after standard-of-care therapy. Newly diagnosed WHO grade 3 or 4 IDH1-mutant astrocytomas showing loss of nuclear ATRX were present in the donors. The samples were drawn from NOA16, a multicentre, single-arm, open-label phase I trial in Germany that tested a mutant IDH1 peptide vaccine in humans for the first time. Visit V03 blood draws served as the baseline sample for immunogenicity testing. Genomic DNA for TCRB sequencing was extracted from EDTA blood using the DNeasy Blood and Tissue Kit. Between the V and J ends, shortened by 6 bases and 3 bases respectively, the junction contains 11 bases. Inclusive of the bounding cysteine and phenylalanine, the CDR3 is 13 residues long. The only DNA kept is the CDR3, 39 bases in frame from the first base. The CDR1 and CDR2 encoded by the germline V gene (reference sequence) are GTSNPN and SVGIG.

This sequence uses TRBV30 and TRBJ1-4; perhaps TRBD1 is the D gene, with 6 bases matching. The sequencing here drew on PBMCs, taken from a glioma patient treated with radiotherapy, temozolomide or both. The clonotype comes from a man between 35 and 55 years old with glioma. Some clones in this sample may be carry-over from other donors' samples. The DNA sequence is given as TGTGCCTGCTCGACAGGACCTAATGAAAAACTGTTTTTT. Protein translation: CACSTGPNEKLFF. The reference TRBV30 and TRBJ1-4 proteins fill in what lies around the CDR3, so the full variable domain reads SQTIHQWPATLVQPVGSPLSLECTVEGTSNPNLYWYRQAAGRGLQLLFYSVGIGQISSEVPQNLSASRPQDRQFILSSKKLLLSDSGFYLCACSTGPNEKLFFGSGTQLSVL.